This T cell receptor beta chain was captured in a study of T cells expressing NK-cell markers. Study information: The TCR beta repertoires originated in sorted CD3+CD56+NKG2C+, CD3+CD56+NKG2C- and CD3+CD56-NKG2C+ T cells. Seven sequenced donors out of eight were HCMV-seropositive, one seronegative. Whole-study results and caveats: Among CD8+ T cells from 5 to 7 donors, dominant NKG2C+ clonotypes accounted for roughly 1.0-7.0%.

CDR3 length: 22 residues. From its re-call of the 5' RACE reads, TCRdb lists each CDR3 protein once, without DNA. The clone table shows roughly 390,000 distinct CDR3 sequences, with the ten largest holding roughly 5.2%. Turning to this clonotype: Antigen specificity is unknown.

This receptor was obtained from a man aged 18-70 years in good health. The sequencing sample was made of blood T cells: a sorted CD56 or NKG2C T cell subset, CD4+ or CD8+ T cells, or bulk PBMC T cells (not recorded which). The chain carries TRBV21-1 and TRBJ2-7; TCRdb indicates TRBD1, and absent DNA this call remains unverified. TRBV21-1 is a pseudogene segment. The CDR3 sequence: CASSKEDSYHGFNRFPAYEQYF.